These T cell receptor beta chains were read from a single sample in a study of cytomegalovirus exposure and HLA in healthy donors. Profiling relied on immunoSEQ multiplex PCR, and the TCRdb table lists in-frame clones only, not all of them. The sample has 95,000 to 150,000 clones; around 82% are singletons. Specimen: PBMCs. All receptors derive from a man aged 35-49 years in good health and CMV-seronegative. Each CDR3 is given with its conserved first and last residue. A D gene is named only where the DNA matches it firmly. A row's size may be missing; if present it is once, few, many or a size class.

TRBJ2-1	-	TRBV7-3	-	CASSSGGWEQFF	TGTGCCAGCAGCTCCGGGGGATGGGAGCAGTTCTTC
TRBJ2-7	TRBD1	TRBV6-5	-	CASSGTGGSYEQYF	TGTGCCAGCAGTGGGACAGGGGGATCCTACGAGCAGTACTTC
TRBJ1-5	-	TRBV10-3	-	CAISESMANQPQHF	TGTGCCATCAGTGAGTCCATGGCCAATCAGCCCCAGCATTTT
TRBJ1-1	TRBD1	TRBV18	-	CASSLYRGEMNTEAFF	TGTGCCAGCTCACTCTACAGGGGGGAGATGAACACTGAAGCTTTCTTT
TRBJ1-1	-	TRBV6-6	-	CASSSPNTEAFF	TGTGCCAGCAGTTCCCCAAACACTGAAGCTTTCTTT
TRBJ2-7	-	TRBV18	-	CASSASGEPPEQYF	TGTGCCAGTTCGGCTTCCGGGGAACCCCCCGAGCAGTACTTC
TRBJ1-1	TRBD1	TRBV29-1	-	CSALDRANTEAFF	TGCAGCGCCCTGGACAGGGCGAACACTGAAGCTTTCTTT
TRBJ2-7	-	TRBV5-5	-	CASSRDFYEQYF	TGTGCCAGCAGCAGGGACTTCTACGAGCAGTACTTC
TRBJ2-6	-	TRBV5-1	few	CASSYRDPGANVLTF	TGCGCCAGCAGCTACAGGGATCCTGGGGCCAACGTCCTGACTTTC
TRBJ1-3	-	TRBV9	-	CASTPGGDWNTIYF	TGTGCCAGCACCCCCGGTGGGGACTGGAACACCATATATTTT
TRBJ2-7	-	TRBV10-3	-	CAISESEIAGKGYEQYF	TGTGCCATCAGTGAGTCTGAAATAGCCGGGAAAGGCTACGAGCAGTACTTC
TRBJ1-2	TRBD1	TRBV12-5	-	CASGLIGTGYGYTF	TGTGCTAGTGGTTTGATAGGGACAGGGTATGGCTACACCTTC
TRBJ2-5	-	TRBV5-4	-	CASSYGALNQETQYF	TGTGCCAGCAGTTATGGGGCCCTTAACCAAGAGACCCAGTACTTC
TRBJ2-1	TRBD1	TRBV7-2	-	CASSPRTGESHNEQFF	TGTGCCAGCAGCCCCCGGACAGGGGAGAGTCACAATGAGCAGTTCTTC
TRBJ2-7	TRBD1	TRBV5-1	-	CASSLSGTEESYEQYF	TGCGCCAGCAGCCTGTCCGGGACAGAAGAGTCCTACGAGCAGTACTTC
TRBJ1-1	-	TRBV27	medium-sized	CASSLVQGNTEAFF	TGTGCCAGCAGCTTAGTGCAGGGTAACACTGAAGCTTTCTTT
TRBJ1-2	TRBD1	TRBV9	-	CASSVGQGKNYGYTF	TGTGCCAGCAGCGTGGGACAGGGCAAGAACTATGGCTACACCTTC
TRBJ1-5	TRBD1	TRBV7-9	-	CASSEQGAFSQPQHF	TGTGCCAGCAGCGAACAGGGGGCGTTTAGTCAGCCCCAGCATTTT
TRBJ1-1	-	TRBV5-1	once	CASKLSPGGNTEAFF	TGCGCCAGCAAGCTCTCTCCCGGTGGGAACACTGAAGCTTTCTTT
TRBJ2-7	-	TRBV21-1	-	CASSLVPGQGRGSYEQYF	TGTGCCAGCAGCCTGGTCCCGGGACAGGGTAGGGGCTCCTACGAGCAGTACTTC
TRBJ2-7	-	TRBV4-1	-	CASSQDKSTTYEQYF	TGCGCCAGCAGCCAAGATAAGTCTACTACCTACGAGCAGTACTTC
TRBJ1-2	-	TRBV7-9	once	CASSLRAGLYGYTF	TGTGCCAGCAGCTTAAGAGCGGGCCTCTATGGCTACACCTTC
TRBJ1-2	-	TRBV7-9	-	CASSLGTNYGYTF	TGTGCCAGCAGCTTAGGGACTAATTATGGCTACACCTTC
TRBJ2-7	TRBD1	TRBV11-1	-	CASSFGQVEQYF	TGTGCCAGCAGTTTTGGACAGGTCGAGCAGTACTTC
TRBJ2-7	-	TRBV7-9	-	CASSLDRTIYEQYF	TGTGCCAGCAGCTTAGACAGGACCATCTACGAGCAGTACTTC
TRBJ1-1	TRBD1	TRBV7-3	-	CASSPQGVGTEAFF	TGTGCCAGCAGCCCACAGGGGGTGGGGACTGAAGCTTTCTTT
TRBJ1-1	-	TRBV7-3	-	CASSLYGNTEAFF	TGTGCCAGCAGCTTATACGGTAACACTGAAGCTTTCTTT
TRBJ1-3	TRBD1	TRBV29-1	-	CSVEGTGGGNTIYF	TGCAGCGTTGAAGGGACAGGGGGTGGAAACACCATATATTTT
TRBJ1-6	-	TRBV2	-	CASSDDGGSPLHF	TGTGCCAGCAGTGACGACGGCGGGTCACCCCTCCACTTT
TRBJ2-1	-	TRBV7-9	-	CASSLRLRDSEQFF	TGTGCCAGCAGCTTACGACTACGGGACTCTGAGCAGTTCTTC
TRBJ2-1	-	TRBV7-9	-	CASSWVRDIIDEQFF	TGTGCCAGCAGCTGGGTCCGGGACATAATCGATGAGCAGTTCTTC
TRBJ1-6	-	TRBV7-2	-	CASSQDSPTRHSPLHF	TGTGCCAGCAGCCAAGACAGCCCTACTCGTCACTCACCCCTCCACTTT
TRBJ1-4	-	TRBV9	-	CASSPGGRTTNEKLFF	TGTGCCAGCAGCCCCGGGGGTCGGACAACTAATGAAAAACTGTTTTTT
TRBJ2-3	-	TRBV9	-	CASSVQGRKPDTQYF	TGTGCCAGCAGCGTCCAGGGGCGAAAGCCAGATACGCAGTATTTT
TRBJ1-5	-	TRBV18	-	CASSIDKYQPQHF	TGTGCCAGCTCAATCGACAAATATCAGCCCCAGCATTTT
TRBJ2-1	-	TRBV7-9	few	CASSALEGGARDEQFF	TGTGCCAGCAGCGCCCTTGAGGGGGGGGCTCGGGATGAGCAGTTCTTC
TRBJ2-2	-	TRBV6-5	-	CASSYSMERFWGELFF	TGTGCCAGCAGTTACTCGATGGAGCGGTTCTGGGGGGAGCTGTTTTTT
TRBJ2-1	-	TRBV27	-	CASSEATRVNSYNEQFF	TGTGCCAGCAGTGAGGCGACGAGGGTTAACTCCTACAATGAGCAGTTCTTC
TRBJ2-1	TRBD1	TRBV6-5	-	CASSSQDRAVNEQFF	TGTGCCAGCAGTTCTCAGGACAGGGCAGTCAATGAGCAGTTCTTC
TRBJ2-5	TRBD2	TRBV9	once	CASSVGPVAGGLETQYF	TGTGCCAGCAGCGTAGGGCCCGTAGCGGGGGGACTAGAGACCCAGTACTTC
TRBJ2-2	-	TRBV4-3	-	CASSQEAYRPGELFF	TGCGCCAGCAGCCAAGAAGCGTACCGTCCCGGGGAGCTGTTTTTT
TRBJ2-2	-	TRBV19	-	CASREGQINTGELFF	TGTGCCAGTAGGGAGGGACAGATAAACACCGGGGAGCTGTTTTTT
TRBJ1-1	-	TRBV2	-	CASSELRGMNTEAFF	TGTGCCAGCAGTGAATTAAGGGGTATGAACACTGAAGCTTTCTTT
TRBJ2-7	TRBD2	TRBV28	-	CASRTLAGGGYHEQYF	TGTGCCAGCAGAACCCTAGCCGGCGGGGGTTACCACGAGCAGTACTTC
TRBJ1-3	-	TRBV7-2	few	CASSTTVVSGNTIYF	TGTGCCAGCAGCACCACAGTGGTCTCTGGAAACACCATATATTTT
TRBJ2-7	TRBD1	TRBV6-6	-	CASSYSGTARVYEQYF	TGTGCCAGCAGTTACTCAGGGACAGCTAGGGTCTACGAGCAGTACTTC
TRBJ2-1	TRBD1	TRBV28	-	CASSFPGQGVRWFF	TGTGCCAGCAGTTTCCCGGGACAGGGGGTCCGTTGGTTCTTC
TRBJ2-1	TRBD2	TRBV7-6	-	CASSDPTEGASGAYNEQFF	TGTGCCAGCAGCGACCCAACCGAAGGGGCTAGCGGGGCCTACAATGAGCAGTTCTTC